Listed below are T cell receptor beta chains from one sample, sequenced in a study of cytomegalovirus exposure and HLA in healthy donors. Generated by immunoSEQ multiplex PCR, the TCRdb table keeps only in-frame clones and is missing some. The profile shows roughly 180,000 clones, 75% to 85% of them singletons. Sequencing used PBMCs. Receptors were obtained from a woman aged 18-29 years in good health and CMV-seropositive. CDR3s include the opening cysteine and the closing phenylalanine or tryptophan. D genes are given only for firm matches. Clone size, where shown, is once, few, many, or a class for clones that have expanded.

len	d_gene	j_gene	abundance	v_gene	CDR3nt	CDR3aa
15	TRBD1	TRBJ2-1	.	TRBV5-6	TGTGCCAGCAGCTTTGCCGGGACAGGGTTGAATGAGCAGTTCTTC	CASSFAGTGLNEQFF
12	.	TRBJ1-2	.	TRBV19	TGTGCCAGTACCTACGCAGGGGACGGCTACACCTTC	CASTYAGDGYTF
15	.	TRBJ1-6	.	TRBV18	TGTGCCAGCTCACCCCACGGGGAGGTGGGTTCACCCCTCCACTTT	CASSPHGEVGSPLHF
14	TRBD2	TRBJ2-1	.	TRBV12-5	TGTGCTAGTGGTCCTAGCGGGGGGGGGAATGAGCAGTTCTTC	CASGPSGGGNEQFF
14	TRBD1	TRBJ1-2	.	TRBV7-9	TGTGCCAGCAGAGAGGGACAGGGGGACTATGGCTACACCTTC	CASREGQGDYGYTF
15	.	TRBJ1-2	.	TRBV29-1	TGCAGCGTTGAAATCGGCAGGGCCACGAACTATGGCTACACCTTC	CSVEIGRATNYGYTF
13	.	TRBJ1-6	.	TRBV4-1	TGCGCCAGCAGCCAATTCTTAGATTCACCCCTCCACTTT	CASSQFLDSPLHF
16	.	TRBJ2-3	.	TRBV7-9	TGTGCCAGCAGCTTAGGGACAAATCCTAGCACAGATACGCAGTATTTT	CASSLGTNPSTDTQYF
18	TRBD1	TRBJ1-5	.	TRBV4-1	TGCGCCAGCAGCCAAGATCAGGGGACAGGGGGCCGCAATCAGCCCCAGCATTTT	CASSQDQGTGGRNQPQHF
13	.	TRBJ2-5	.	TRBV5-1	TGCGCCAGCAGGAGGGACACCCAAGAGACCCAGTACTTC	CASRRDTQETQYF
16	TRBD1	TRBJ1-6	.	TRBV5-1	TGCGCCAGCAGCGGGCGGCCGACAGGGTCTGATTCACCCCTCCACTTT	CASSGRPTGSDSPLHF
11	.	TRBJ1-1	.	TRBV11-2	TGTGCCAGCAGCTCCCGCGTCGAAGCTTTCTTT	CASSSRVEAFF
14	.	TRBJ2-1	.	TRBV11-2	TGTGCCAGCAGCCAAGAGTTCGCGGGGAATGAGCAGTTCTTC	CASSQEFAGNEQFF
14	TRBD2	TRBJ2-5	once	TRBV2	TGTGCCAGCAGTACCGGGACTAGCGTCCAGACCCAGTACTTC	CASSTGTSVQTQYF
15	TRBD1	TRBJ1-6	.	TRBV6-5	TGTGCCAGCAGTTCGACCGGGACAGGGGGTTCACCCCTCCACTTT	CASSSTGTGGSPLHF
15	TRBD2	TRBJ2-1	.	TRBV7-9	TGTGCCAGCAGCACAGGACTAGCGGGGGGGCTTGAGCAGTTCTTC	CASSTGLAGGLEQFF
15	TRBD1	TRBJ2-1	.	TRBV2	TGTGCCAGCAGTGGCGCAGGGGGTATTGGTAATGAGCAGTTCTTC	CASSGAGGIGNEQFF
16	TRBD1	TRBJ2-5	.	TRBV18	TGTGCCAGCTCACCACGGGGGACAGGGCTGGAAGAGACCCAGTACTTC	CASSPRGTGLEETQYF
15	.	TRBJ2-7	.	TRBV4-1	TGCGCCAGCAGCCAAGATACGATAGTCCCCTTGGAGCAGTACTTC	CASSQDTIVPLEQYF
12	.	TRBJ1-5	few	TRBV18	TGTGCCAGCTCACCCTCAGGGGCGCCCCAGCATTTT	CASSPSGAPQHF
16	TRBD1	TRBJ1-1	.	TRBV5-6	TGTGCCAGCAGCTTGAAGGCGGGACAGATGAACACTGAAGCTTTCTTT	CASSLKAGQMNTEAFF
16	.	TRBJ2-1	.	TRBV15	TGTGCCACCAGCAGAGGAGACAGGTCCTTAAACAATGAGCAGTTCTTC	CATSRGDRSLNNEQFF
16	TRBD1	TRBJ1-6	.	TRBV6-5	TGTGCCAGCAGTTACGGGGCCAGGGGGCTGAGCTCACCCCTCCACTTT	CASSYGARGLSSPLHF
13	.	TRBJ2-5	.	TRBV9	TGTGCCAGCAGCGGGGGGCCGCAAGAGACCCAGTACTTC	CASSGGPQETQYF
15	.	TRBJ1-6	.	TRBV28	TGTGCCAGCAGCACACCTACAGGGACGGGGACACCCCTCCACTTT	CASSTPTGTGTPLHF
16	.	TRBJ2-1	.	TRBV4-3	TGCGCCAGCACCATGAAGCTGGGGGCAGCCTACAATGAGCAGTTCTTC	CASTMKLGAAYNEQFF
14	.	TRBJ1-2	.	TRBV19	TGTGCCAGTAGTACCCCAGACAGACTCTATGGCTACACCTTC	CASSTPDRLYGYTF
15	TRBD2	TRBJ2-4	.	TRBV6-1	TGTGCCAGCAGTGAACGGGCGGGGGGGCCTGACAGTCAGTACTTC	CASSERAGGPDSQYF
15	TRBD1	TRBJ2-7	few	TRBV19	TGTGCCAGTAGTATTCGGGGACAGAGTCTCTACGAGCAGTACTTC	CASSIRGQSLYEQYF
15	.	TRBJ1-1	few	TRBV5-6	TGTGCCAGCAGCTCCCATCCGCAGGGTAAGACTGAAGCTTTCTTT	CASSSHPQGKTEAFF
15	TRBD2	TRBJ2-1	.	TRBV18	TGTGCCAGCTCACAGCGGGGGGAGGCCTACAATGAGCAGTTCTTC	CASSQRGEAYNEQFF
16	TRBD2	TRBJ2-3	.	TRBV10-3	TGTGCCATCAGTGGAGTACTAGCGGGGAGCACAGATACGCAGTATTTT	CAISGVLAGSTDTQYF
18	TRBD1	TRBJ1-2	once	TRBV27	TGTGCCAGCAGTCTTAAATCCGGGACAGTTGGTATTGCGAATGGCTACACCTTC	CASSLKSGTVGIANGYTF
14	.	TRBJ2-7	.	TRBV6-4	TGTGCCAGCAGAGCCAGAGGGGGGGCAGGGGAGCAGTACTTC	CASRARGGAGEQYF
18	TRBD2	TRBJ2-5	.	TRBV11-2	TGTGCCAGCAGCCTAGGAAATTTCCTAGCGGGGGGACAAGAGACCCAGTACTTC	CASSLGNFLAGGQETQYF
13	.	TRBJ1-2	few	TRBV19	TGTGCCAGTTGTCCAGGGGCGGGCTATGGCTACACCTTC	CASCPGAGYGYTF
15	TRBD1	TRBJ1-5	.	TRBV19	TGTGCCAGTAGTGTTCGACAGGGGAGGGATCAGCCCCAGCATTTT	CASSVRQGRDQPQHF
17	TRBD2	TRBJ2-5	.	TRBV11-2	TGTGCCAGCAGCTTAGGAGGGGGACTAGCGAGAGGAGAGACCCAGTACTTC	CASSLGGGLARGETQYF
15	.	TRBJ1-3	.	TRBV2	TGTGCCAGCAAGGCGGGAGGAAGCTCTGGAAACACCATATATTTT	CASKAGGSSGNTIYF
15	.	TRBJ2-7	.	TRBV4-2	TGTGCCAGCAGCCAAGAAGAGGGATTCTCCTACGAGCAGTACTTC	CASSQEEGFSYEQYF
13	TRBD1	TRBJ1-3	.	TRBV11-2	TGTGCCAGCAGCGTGGGACAGGGGTACACCATATATTTT	CASSVGQGYTIYF
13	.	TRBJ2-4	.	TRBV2	TGTGCCAGCAGGGTTCTAGCCAAAAACAGTCAGTACTTC	CASRVLAKNSQYF
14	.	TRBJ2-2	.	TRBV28	TGTGCCAGCAGGACAGCAGGTGCCACCGGGGAGCTGTTTTTT	CASRTAGATGELFF
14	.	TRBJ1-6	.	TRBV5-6	TGTGCCAGCAGCTTGGGGACAGTTAATTCACCCCTCCACTTT	CASSLGTVNSPLHF
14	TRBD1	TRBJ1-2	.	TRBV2	TGTGCCAGCAGCGAACAGGGGTCTAACTATGGCTACACCTTC	CASSEQGSNYGYTF
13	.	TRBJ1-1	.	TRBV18	TGTGCCAGCTCACCACCTCAGGGGTCTGAAGCTTTCTTT	CASSPPQGSEAFF
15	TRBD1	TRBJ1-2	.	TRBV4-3	TGCGCCAGCAGCCGGGGACAGCTATCTTGGGATGGCTACACCTTC	CASSRGQLSWDGYTF
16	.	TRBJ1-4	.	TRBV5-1	TGCGCCAGCAGCTTGCAGACAGCAGCAACTAATGAAAAACTGTTTTTT	CASSLQTAATNEKLFF
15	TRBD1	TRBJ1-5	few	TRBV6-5	TGTGCCAGCAGACGTGGGACAGGTTGGGATCAGCCCCAGCATTTT	CASRRGTGWDQPQHF
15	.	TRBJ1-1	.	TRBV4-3	TGCGCCAGCAGCCAAACGGGACACTCGAACACTGAAGCTTTCTTT	CASSQTGHSNTEAFF
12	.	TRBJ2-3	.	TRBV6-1	TGTGCCAGCAGCGGGAGCACAGATACGCAGTATTTT	CASSGSTDTQYF
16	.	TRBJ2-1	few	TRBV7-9	TGTGCCAGCAGCTTAGTAGGGGGGGGCCTAAACAATGAGCAGTTCTTC	CASSLVGGGLNNEQFF
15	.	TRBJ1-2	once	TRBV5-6	TGTGCCAGCAGCATCGACAGGTCGGGTAACTATGGCTACACCTTC	CASSIDRSGNYGYTF
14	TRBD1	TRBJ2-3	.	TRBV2	TGTGCCAGCAGTGAGGACAGGGGGCGGGATACGCAGTATTTT	CASSEDRGRDTQYF
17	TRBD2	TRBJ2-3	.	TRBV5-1	TGCGCCAGCAGCTTGGCGGCTAGCGGGGGACTCACAGATACGCAGTATTTT	CASSLAASGGLTDTQYF
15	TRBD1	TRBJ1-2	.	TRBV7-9	TGTGCCAGCAGCGCGACACAGGGGGTCAACTATGGCTACACCTTC	CASSATQGVNYGYTF
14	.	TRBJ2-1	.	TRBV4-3	TGCGCCAGCAGCCAAGTCCCAGTATACAATGAGCAGTTCTTC	CASSQVPVYNEQFF
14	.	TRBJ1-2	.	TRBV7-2	TGTGCCAGCAGCTTGACTCCTCGGGGCTATGGCTACACCTTC	CASSLTPRGYGYTF
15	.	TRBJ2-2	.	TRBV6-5	TGTGCCAGCAGTACCACTGGCGGTAACACCGGGGAGCTGTTTTTT	CASSTTGGNTGELFF